The T cell receptor beta chain described here comes from a study of blood T cell repertoires in COVID-19. In the study overall: Samples came from the United States, Italy and Spain, spanning acute and convalescent COVID-19. T cells, B-cell-depleted T cells, or PBMCs provided the cDNA or gDNA that served as material.

Original methodology: The authors estimated nucleated cell counts from reference gene primer amplification. The repertoire was sequenced with immunoSEQ multiplex PCR; TCRdb's copy has only in-frame clones and lacks some. D and trimming come from the DNA, and the V and J calls and clone size come from that table. Of 200,000 to 300,000 clones in the sample, around four fifths were seen once. V was pared by 1 base and J by 4 bases, with 14 bases between. There are 15 residues in the CDR3. The germline V gene encodes CDR1 MNHNS and CDR2 SASEGT. This chain links TRBV6-1 with TRBJ2-7, with D tentatively TRBD1 (6 bases). The sequence was obtained from a man in his fifties or sixties with acute or convalescent COVID-19. Sequenced material: peripheral blood. Here the CDR3 DNA reads TGTGCCAGCAGTGAAGACAGGGAATTCTTTTACGAGCAGTACTTC. Encoded protein: CASSEDREFFYEQYF.